Listed below are T cell receptor beta chains from one sample, sequenced in a study of T cells in Graves' hyperthyroidism and ophthalmopathy. TCRdb passed the multiplex PCR reads through MiXCR, listing each CDR3 protein once. In the table there are over 700,000 distinct CDR3 sequences, 18% of which are singletons. The sequencing sample was made of blood. The receptor source for this set is a woman between 45 and 65 years old with Graves' hyperthyroidism that later progressed to Graves' ophthalmopathy. Each CDR3 is given with its conserved first and last residue. Each record gives: J gene, V gene, CDR3 protein.

TRBJ2-7	TRBV20-1	CSAPLAGGQTYEQYF
TRBJ1-2	TRBV30	CAWKSRTGAPNYGYTF
TRBJ2-1	TRBV27	CASTDIGGDNEQFF
TRBJ2-2	TRBV6-1	CASSEGTGGYGGELFF
TRBJ1-5	TRBV27	CASRDTYSNQPQHF
TRBJ2-2	TRBV7-3	CASSGPGGTNTGELFF
TRBJ2-3	TRBV30	CAWEGSTDTQYF
TRBJ2-5	TRBV12-3/TRBV12-4	CATGETQYF
TRBJ1-1	TRBV3-1	CASSQTGDNTEAFF
TRBJ2-1	TRBV12-3/TRBV12-4	CASRRDVYNEQFF
TRBJ1-2	TRBV18	CASSYGGVEDYGYTF
TRBJ2-1	TRBV7-2	CASSLGAGTSPLNEQFF
TRBJ2-2	TRBV27	CASSVDRGTGELFF
TRBJ1-1	TRBV10-3	CAISEETGRNTEAFF
TRBJ1-2	TRBV4-2	CASMGQARGYTF